This T cell receptor (beta chain) was sequenced in a study of a mutant IDH1 vaccine in newly diagnosed glioma. Repertoires were generated with immunoSEQ multiplex PCR, while TCRdb's copy carries only in-frame clones and drops some. The sample includes 90,000 to 95,000 clones, about 83% of them seen just once. As to time point: baseline, week 1 (first vaccination visit). Indicated treatment: pre-vaccination baseline after standard-of-care therapy. Germline CDR1 and CDR2: LNHDA and SQIVND (reference sequence). V gave up 8 bases and J gave up 1 base, with 18 bases separating them. This CDR3 spans 16 amino acids.

This clonotype originated in a woman aged 50 to 65 with glioma. Sequencing was performed on PBMCs, taken from a glioma patient treated with radiotherapy, temozolomide or both. This chain connects TRBV19 to TRBJ1-3, with D possibly TRBD1 on 5 matching bases. The CDR3 region is CASDGQQASSGNTIYF. CDR3 bases: TGTGCCAGTGACGGTCAACAGGCCTCATCTGGAAACACCATATATTTT.